Below, 9 T cell receptor beta chains from the same sample are listed, as sequenced in a study of post-analysis software for immune sequencing data. General study results and limits: Controls had lower frequencies than patients of about 5 TRBV segments, which included TRBV5-6, TRBV5-1 and TRBV20-1.

Their cognate antigens are unknown. Unique molecular identifiers were built into the TCR beta cDNA libraries. TCRdb passed the PCR reads through MiXCR, listing each CDR3 protein once. This table has about half a million distinct CDR3 sequences, approximately 31% appearing once. Input material: blood. The receptors here all came from a girl aged 2-17 years with multiple sclerosis.

This clonotype was found once. The chain combines TRBV10-3 with TRBJ2-3, with D hard to call. The CDR3 length is 15 residues. Germline V gene data show CDR1 as ENHRY and CDR2 as SYGVKD. Trimming removed 2 bases at V and 2 bases at J, with 11 bases between. DNA for the CDR3: TGTGCCATCAGTGAGACCGGCCCGCTCACAGATACGCAGTATTTT. Translated: CAISETGPLTDTQYF.

The V and J genes are TRBV5-1 and TRBJ2-7, with D tentatively TRBD1 (5 bases). The J call may be incorrect, as the DNA end agrees better with TRBJ2-5. Germline V gene sequence: CDR1 SGHRS, CDR2 YFSETQ. The CDR3 loop spans 15 amino acids. CDR3 DNA sequence: TGCGCCAGCAGCTTCGACAGCCTCCCTGGGGAGACCCAGTACTTC. It translates to CASSFDSLPGETQYF.

This clonotype was picked up a small number of times. This chain connects TRBV20-1 to TRBJ1-2; TRBD1 aligns across 7 bases. The V and J ends lost 5 bases and 6 bases, in that order; junction bases with no gene match: 9. The length of the CDR3 is 13 residues. Germline V lookup: CDR1 DFQATT, CDR2 SNEGSKA (reference sequence). The DNA of the CDR3 is TGCAGTGCTGCATTGACAGGGCTCCATGGCTACACCTTC. It is translated as CSAALTGLHGYTF.

There are many counts of this clonotype. The chain couples TRBV10-3 to TRBJ2-5; the match to TRBD2 covers 12 bases. CDR1 ENHRY and CDR2 SYGVKD come from the germline V gene. This CDR3 has 14 residues. Unmatched junction bases numbered 6, after V lost 10 bases and J lost 3 bases. DNA of the CDR3: TGTGCCACGACTAGCGGGGGAGAGGAAGAGACCCAGTACTTC. Protein sequence: CATTSGGEEETQYF.

This chain links TRBV12-3 or TRBV12-4 with TRBJ1-1; 7 bases match TRBD1. J lost 6 bases, V lost 6 bases, and 13 bases had no gene match. This CDR3 is 15 amino acids long. CDR3 coding DNA: TGTGCCAGCAGCTCAGGTATAGGGGGCGACCCTGAAGCTTTCTTT. Translation gives CASSSGIGGDPEAFF.

With respect to this clonotype: The junction does not match germline at one end; this may be a read error. The rearrangement joins TRBV5-6 to TRBJ1-4, with 9 nucleotides matching TRBD1. Germline loops: CDR1 SGHDT, CDR2 YYEEEE. The CDR3 contains 15 residues. CDR3 in DNA: TGTGCCAGCAGCTTGGTTCCGGGACAGGGTGAAAAACGGTTTTTT. Translated: CASSLVPGQGEKRFF. The variable domain in full, with the rest retrieved from reference TRBV5-6 and TRBJ1-4, is DAGVTQSPTHLIKTRGQQVTLRCSPKSGHDTVSWYQQALGQGPQFIFQYYEEEERQRGNFPDRFSGHQFPNYSSELNVNALLLGDSALYLCASSLVPGQGEKRFFGSGTQLSVL.

The J gene is TRBJ2-1, the V gene TRBV6-2 or TRBV6-3; no clear D. Germline-derived CDR1 and CDR2 are MNHEY and SVGEGT. This CDR3 is built from 15 residues. The V end was cut by 6 bases, the J end by 5 bases, with 17 bases between. CDR3 DNA sequence: TGTGCCAGCAGCCCTTATAGGGCCGAAGACAATGAGCAGTTCTTC. This gives the protein CASSPYRAEDNEQFF.

This clonotype was detected only a few times. The rearrangement joins TRBV6-1 to TRBJ2-5, with 12 bases matching TRBD2. This CDR3 is 16 amino acids long. Germline trimming cut 0 bases from V and 3 bases from J; bases unmatched to any gene: 2. Germline assignment: CDR1 MNHNS and CDR2 SASEGT. The CDR3 DNA follows: TGTGCCAGCAGTGAAGCGCTAGCGGGGGGGGAAGAGACCCAGTACTTC. This encodes CASSEALAGGEETQYF.

In this sample, this clonotype turned up a few times. The chain is built from TRBV11-1 and TRBJ2-7, with 10 bases matching TRBD2. Looked up from germline, CDR1 is SGHAT and CDR2 is FQDESV (reference sequence). V was pared by 5 bases and J by 0 bases, with 10 bases of the junction left unmatched. The CDR3 length is 17 residues. The CDR3 loop reads CASSLTLAGANSYEQYF. The CDR3 DNA is TGTGCCAGCAGCCTAACTCTAGCGGGGGCCAACTCCTACGAGCAGTACTTC.